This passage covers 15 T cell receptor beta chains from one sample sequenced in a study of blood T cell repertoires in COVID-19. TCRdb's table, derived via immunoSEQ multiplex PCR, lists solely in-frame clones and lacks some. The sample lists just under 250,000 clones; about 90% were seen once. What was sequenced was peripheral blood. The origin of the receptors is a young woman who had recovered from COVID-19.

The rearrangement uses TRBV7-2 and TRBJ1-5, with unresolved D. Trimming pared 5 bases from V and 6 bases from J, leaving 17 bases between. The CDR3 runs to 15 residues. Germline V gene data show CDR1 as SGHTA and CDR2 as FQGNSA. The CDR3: CASSPQWGSGQPQHF. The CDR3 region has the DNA TGTGCCAGCAGCCCCCAGTGGGGAAGCGGTCAGCCCCAGCATTTT.

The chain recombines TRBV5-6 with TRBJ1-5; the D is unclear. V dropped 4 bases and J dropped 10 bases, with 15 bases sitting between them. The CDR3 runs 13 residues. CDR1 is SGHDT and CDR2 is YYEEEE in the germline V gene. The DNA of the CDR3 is TGTGCCAGCAGCATTGGCCCTCCCCCACCCCAGCATTTT. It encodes CASSIGPPPPQHF.

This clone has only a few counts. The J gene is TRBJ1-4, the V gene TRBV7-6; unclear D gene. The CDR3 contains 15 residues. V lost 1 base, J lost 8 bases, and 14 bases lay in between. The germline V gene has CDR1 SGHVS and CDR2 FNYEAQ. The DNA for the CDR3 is TGTGCCAGCAGCTTAGTACCGCTAGGAGGAGAAAAACTGTTTTTT. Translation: CASSLVPLGGEKLFF.

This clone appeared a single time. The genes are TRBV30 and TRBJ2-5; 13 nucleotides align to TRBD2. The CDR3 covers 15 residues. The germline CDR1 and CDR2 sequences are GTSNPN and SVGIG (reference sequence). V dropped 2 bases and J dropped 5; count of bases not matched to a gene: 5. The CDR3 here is CAWSLLAGGRETQYF. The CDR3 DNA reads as TGTGCCTGGAGTCTACTAGCGGGGGGGCGCGAGACCCAGTACTTC.

The CDR3 loop is CASSPRTSWHYGYTF. Written as DNA, the CDR3 is TGTGCCAGCAGCCCCCGGACATCCTGGCACTATGGCTACACCTTC. The chain employs TRBV9 and TRBJ1-2, with a weak D call TRBD1 (5 bases). This CDR3 is 15 amino acids long. The ends were cut back, 4 bases at V and 3 bases at J, with 16 bases in the middle. Germline CDR1 is SGDLS and CDR2 is YYNGEE.

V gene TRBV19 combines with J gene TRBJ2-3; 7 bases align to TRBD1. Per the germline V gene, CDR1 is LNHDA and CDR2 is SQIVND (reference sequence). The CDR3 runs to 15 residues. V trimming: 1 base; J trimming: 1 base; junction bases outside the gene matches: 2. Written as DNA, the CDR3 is TGTGCCAGTAGTATAGGAACAGGGGGCACAGATACGCAGTATTTT. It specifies CASSIGTGGTDTQYF.

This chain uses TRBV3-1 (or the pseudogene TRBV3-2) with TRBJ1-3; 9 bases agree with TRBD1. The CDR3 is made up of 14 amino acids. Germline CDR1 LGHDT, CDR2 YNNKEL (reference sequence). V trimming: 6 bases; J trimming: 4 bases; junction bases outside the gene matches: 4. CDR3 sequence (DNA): TGTGCCAGCAGGAACACAGGGGGCGGAAACACCATATATTTT. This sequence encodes CASRNTGGGNTIYF.

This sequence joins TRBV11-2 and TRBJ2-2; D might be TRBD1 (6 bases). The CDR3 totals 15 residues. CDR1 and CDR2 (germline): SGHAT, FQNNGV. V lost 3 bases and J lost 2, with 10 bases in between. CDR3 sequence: CASSFGTTNTGELFF. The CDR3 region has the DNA TGTGCCAGCAGCTTCGGGACAACAAACACCGGGGAGCTGTTTTTT.

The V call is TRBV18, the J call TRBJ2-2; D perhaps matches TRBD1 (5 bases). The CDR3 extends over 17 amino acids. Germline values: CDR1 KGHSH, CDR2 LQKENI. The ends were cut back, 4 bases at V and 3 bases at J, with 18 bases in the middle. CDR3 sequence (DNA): TGTGCCAGCTCACTCGCGAATCAAGACAGATACACCGGGGAGCTGTTTTTT. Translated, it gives CASSLANQDRYTGELFF. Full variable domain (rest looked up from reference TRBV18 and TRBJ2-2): NAGVMQNPRHLVRRRGQEARLRCSPMKGHSHVYWYRQLPEEGLKFMVYLQKENIIDESGMPKERFSAEFPKEGPSILRIQQVVRGDSAAYFCASSLANQDRYTGELFFGEGSRLTVL.

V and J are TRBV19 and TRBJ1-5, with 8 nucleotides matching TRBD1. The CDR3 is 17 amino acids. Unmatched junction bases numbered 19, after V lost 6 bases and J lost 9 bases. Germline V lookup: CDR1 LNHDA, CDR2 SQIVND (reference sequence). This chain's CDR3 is CASSPKAPGGFGGPQHF. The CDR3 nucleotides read TGTGCCAGTAGCCCTAAAGCCCCAGGGGGCTTTGGGGGGCCCCAGCATTTT.

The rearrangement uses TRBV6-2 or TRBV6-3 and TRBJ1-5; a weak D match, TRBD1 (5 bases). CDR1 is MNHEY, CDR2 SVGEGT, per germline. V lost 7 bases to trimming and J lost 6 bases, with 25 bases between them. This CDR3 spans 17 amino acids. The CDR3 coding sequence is TGTGCCAGCACCCCTGCCGGGTTGGGGGGTTTGCTTCAGCCCCAGCATTTT. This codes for CASTPAGLGGLLQPQHF.

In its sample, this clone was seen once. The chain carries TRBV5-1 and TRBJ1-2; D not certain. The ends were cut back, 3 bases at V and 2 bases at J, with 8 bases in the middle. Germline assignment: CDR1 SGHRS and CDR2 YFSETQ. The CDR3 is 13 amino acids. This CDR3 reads CASSYDGNYGYTF. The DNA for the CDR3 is TGCGCCAGCAGCTACGACGGGAACTATGGCTACACCTTC.

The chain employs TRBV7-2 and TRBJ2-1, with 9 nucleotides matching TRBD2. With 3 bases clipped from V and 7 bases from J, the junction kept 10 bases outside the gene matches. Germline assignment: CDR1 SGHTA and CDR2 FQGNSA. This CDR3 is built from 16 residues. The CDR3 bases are TGTGCCAGCAGCTTGCTGCGGGGGGGCCGTAAGAATGAGCAGTTCTTC. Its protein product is CASSLLRGGRKNEQFF.

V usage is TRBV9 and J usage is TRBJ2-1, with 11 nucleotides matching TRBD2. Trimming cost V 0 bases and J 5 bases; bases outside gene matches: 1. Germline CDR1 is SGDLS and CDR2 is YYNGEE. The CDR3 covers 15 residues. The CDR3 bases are TGTGCCAGCAGCGTAGGACTAGCGGGGAACAATGAGCAGTTCTTC. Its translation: CASSVGLAGNNEQFF. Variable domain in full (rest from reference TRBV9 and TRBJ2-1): DSGVTQTPKHLITATGQRVTLRCSPRSGDLSVYWYQQSLDQGLQFLIQYYNGEERAKGNILERFSAQQFPDLHSELNLSSLELGDSALYFCASSVGLAGNNEQFFGPGTRLTVL.

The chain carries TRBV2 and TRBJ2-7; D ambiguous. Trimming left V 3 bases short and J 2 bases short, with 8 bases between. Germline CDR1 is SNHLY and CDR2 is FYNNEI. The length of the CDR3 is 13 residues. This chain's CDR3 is CASSEYRAYEQYF. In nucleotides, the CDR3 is TGTGCCAGCAGTGAGTACCGAGCCTACGAGCAGTACTTC.